The 9 T cell receptor beta chains in this list originate from one sample, sequenced in a study of blood T cell repertoires in COVID-19. Produced via immunoSEQ multiplex PCR; TCRdb's table is partial and in-frame only. The sample includes about 110,000 clones, approximately 62% seen only once; the top ten take approximately 6.2%. The sample comprised peripheral blood. The origin of the receptors is an elderly man with acute or convalescent COVID-19.

V and J are TRBV2 and TRBJ2-1; 14 positions match TRBD2. Germline CDR1 and CDR2: SNHLY and FYNNEI. J gave up 2 bases and V 5 bases, and 14 bases lay outside the gene matches. The CDR3 totals 20 residues. CDR3 coding DNA: TGTGCCAGCAGTCTCACAGGGTGGACTAGCGGGAGGATAACCTACAATGAGCAGTTCTTC. Encoded protein: CASSLTGWTSGRITYNEQFF.

The CDR3 DNA sequence: TGTGCCAGCAGTTTACCTAGTGAGACCCAGTACTTC. Translated, it gives CASSLPSETQYF. The genes are TRBV28 and TRBJ2-5, with D unclear. Germline CDR1 is MDHEN and CDR2 is SYDVKM. This CDR3 has 12 residues. The ends were cut back, 2 bases at V and 5 bases at J, with 6 bases in the middle.

The chain combines TRBV6-5 with TRBJ1-4; maybe TRBD1 (5 bases). Trimming took off 7 bases at V and 5 bases at J, with 11 bases between the two ends. The CDR3 extends over 13 amino acids. Germline CDR1 reads MNHEY; CDR2 reads SVGAGI. In DNA, the CDR3 is TGTGCCAGCAAGAGACAGATAAATGAAAAACTGTTTTTT. Protein product: CASKRQINEKLFF.

The sample holds one count of this clone. V and J are TRBV7-9 and TRBJ2-2; 8 nucleotides align to TRBD2. This CDR3 has 16 residues. J lost 0 bases, V lost 5 bases, and 5 bases had no gene match. Germline values: CDR1 SEHNR, CDR2 FQNEAQ (reference sequence). CDR3 sequence (DNA): TGTGCCAGCAGCCCTCTAGCGGGCACGAACACCGGGGAGCTGTTTTTT. Its protein is CASSPLAGTNTGELFF.

This clone has just a few counts. This chain joins TRBV6-1 and TRBJ2-7, with D uncertain. The CDR3 sequence is 12 residues long. With 6 bases removed from V and 4 bases from J, the gap between germline ends came to 10 bases. The germline V gene encodes CDR1 MNHNS and CDR2 SASEGT. The CDR3 DNA reads as TGTGCCAGCAGCGACCTCAGGTACGAGCAGTACTTC. It codes for CASSDLRYEQYF.

The rearrangement joins TRBV15 to TRBJ1-1; 7 nucleotides agree with TRBD1. Germline-derived CDR1 and CDR2 are LNHNV and YYDKDF (reference sequence). The CDR3 is made up of 16 amino acids. Trimming took 4 bases from V and 0 from J; bases not matched to a gene: 8. CDR3 nucleotide sequence: TGTGCCACCAGCATCCGCTATGGGACAGTGAACACTGAAGCTTTCTTT. Translating gives CATSIRYGTVNTEAFF.

V and J are TRBV20-1 and TRBJ1-4; unclear D gene. The CDR3 spans 11 residues. V was pared by 4 bases and J by 8 bases, with 8 bases between. CDR1 and CDR2 (germline): DFQATT, SNEGSKA (reference sequence). The DNA of the CDR3 is TGCAGTGCTATCATTTCCGAAAAACTGTTTTTT. It specifies CSAIISEKLFF.

Notes on this clone: A junction boundary mismatches the germline segment, possibly from a read error. The chain recombines TRBV11-2 with TRBJ2-2; maybe TRBD2 (6 bases). Germline V gene data show CDR1 as SGHAT and CDR2 as FQNNGV. The CDR3 sequence is 17 residues long. CDR3 bases: TGTGCCAGCAGCCCTCGGGAGACTCGGAAGTTCACCAGGGAGCTGTTTTTT. As protein: CASSPRETRKFTRELFF. Variable domain in full (rest from reference TRBV11-2 and TRBJ2-2): EAGVAQSPRYKIIEKRQSVAFWCNPISGHATLYWYQQILGQGPKLLIQFQNNGVVDDSQLPKDRFSAERLKGVDSTLKIQPAKLEDSAVYLCASSPRETRKFTRELFFGEGSRLTVL.

This clone showed up just a few times. The chain is built from TRBV7-9 and TRBJ1-1; TRBD1 matches 7 bases. V shed 4 bases and J 1 base; nucleotides not matched to a gene: 3. The CDR3 is 14 amino acids. The germline CDR1 and CDR2 sequences are SEHNR and FQNEAQ (reference sequence). CDR3 protein: CASSSRTGNTEAFF. The CDR3 DNA is TGTGCCAGCAGCTCTCGGACAGGGAACACTGAAGCTTTCTTT.